One and the same sample provided the 9 T cell receptor beta chains below, sequenced in a study of blood T cell repertoires in COVID-19. Libraries were prepared by immunoSEQ multiplex PCR; TCRdb keeps only in-frame clonotypes and omits some of them. The data hold roughly 170,000 clones, with approximately 79% observed a single time. Sequencing was performed on peripheral blood. Source of these receptors: a woman over 75 with acute or convalescent COVID-19.

The chain combines TRBV28 with TRBJ2-5; weak D call: TRBD1 (5 bases). Trimming cost V 2 bases and J 2 bases, with 9 bases left between them. The CDR3 covers 14 residues. Germline-derived CDR1 and CDR2 are MDHEN and SYDVKM. The CDR3 sequence: CASSLGTGQETQYF. The CDR3 region has the DNA TGTGCCAGCAGTTTAGGTACAGGTCAAGAGACCCAGTACTTC.

CDR3 nucleotide sequence: TGTGCCAGCAGCCAAGTAAGCCCACGGGAGCAGTACTTC. This sequence encodes CASSQVSPREQYF. The J gene is TRBJ2-7, the V gene TRBV3-1 (or the pseudogene TRBV3-2); no clear D gene. Germline lookup yields CDR1 LGHDT and CDR2 YNNKEL (reference sequence). V was clipped by 1 base and J by 7 bases, with 11 bases between them. The CDR3 is 13 amino acids.

The V call is TRBV4-2, the J call TRBJ2-6; D gene uncertain. CDR1 is LGHNA and CDR2 is YNFKEQ in the germline V gene. V was pared by 1 base and J by 0 bases, with 7 bases between. The CDR3 has 16 residues. CDR3: CASSQVSHSGANVLTF. CDR3 nucleotides: TGTGCCAGCAGCCAAGTTTCACACTCTGGGGCCAACGTCCTGACTTTC.

The V gene is TRBV6-5, the J gene TRBJ2-3, with 8 bases fitting TRBD2. V lost 6 bases, J lost 4 bases, and 9 bases stayed unmatched. Per the germline V gene, CDR1 is MNHEY and CDR2 is SVGAGI. This CDR3 is built from 15 residues. The CDR3, as DNA: TGTGCCAGCAGGAGAGCGGGAGTGGGCGCAGATACGCAGTATTTT. It codes for CASRRAGVGADTQYF.

V usage is TRBV11-2 and J usage is TRBJ1-5, with TRBD1 identical over 7 bases. Germline V lookup: CDR1 SGHAT, CDR2 FQNNGV. The CDR3 runs 15 residues. V trimming: 1 base; J trimming: 3 bases; junction bases outside the gene matches: 3. CDR3 amino acids: CASSLGQGLNQPQHF. In nucleotides, the CDR3 is TGTGCCAGCAGCTTAGGACAGGGCCTCAATCAGCCCCAGCATTTT.

This clone was recorded a few times. The chain uses TRBV10-2 and TRBJ1-6; weak D call: TRBD1 (5 bases). The CDR3 consists of 14 residues. Trimming removed 0 bases at V and 17 bases at J, with 17 bases between. Germline CDR1 and CDR2: WSHSY and SAAADI. The CDR3 DNA is TGCGCCAGCAGTGAGTCTTATCAGGGTCGTACCTTCCACTTT. Amino acids: CASSESYQGRTFHF.

Sample share makes this clone medium-sized. The chain joins TRBV28 to TRBJ1-6; D gene uncertain. Germline lookup yields CDR1 MDHEN and CDR2 SYDVKM. Trimming cost V 5 bases and J 10 bases, with 9 bases left between them. This CDR3 is built from 12 residues. CDR3: CASSPNGSPLHF. The DNA of the CDR3 is TGTGCCAGCAGTCCGAACGGGTCACCCCTCCACTTT.

DNA of the CDR3: TGTGCCAGCAGCGTTGCCCCGGGATGGACTGAAGCTTTCTTT. It encodes CASSVAPGWTEAFF. The rearrangement links TRBV7-8 to TRBJ1-1, with unresolved D. Per the germline V gene, CDR1 is SGHVS and CDR2 is FQNEAQ. The CDR3 runs to 14 residues. The germline V and J ends were trimmed by 5 bases and 5 bases, with 15 bases remaining between them.

The chain combines TRBV30 with TRBJ1-1, with D possibly matching TRBD1 (6 bases). From germline, CDR1 is GTSNPN and CDR2 SVGIG (reference sequence). CDR3 size: 13 residues. The V end lost 1 base, the J end lost 3 bases, and 9 bases lay between the germline ends. For the CDR3, the DNA is TGTGCCTGGAGTGGGGCAGGGGACACTGAAGCTTTCTTT. This encodes CAWSGAGDTEAFF.